This TCR beta chain was documented in a study of tumor and adjacent non-tumor tissue in lung cancer. General study points: Significantly higher TCR diversity was found in tumor than normal lung.

Germline V gives CDR1 DFQATT, CDR2 SNEGSKA (reference sequence). The CDR3 has 15 residues. Details on this clonotype: The antigen remains unidentified. The junction departs from the called germline gene at one end, perhaps through a read error.

TCRbeta libraries were built with three rounds of nested PCR, modified from ARM-PCR. TCRdb passed the multiplex PCR reads through MiXCR, listing each CDR3 protein once. The sample records about 100,000 distinct CDR3 sequences, 50% to 70% being singletons. RNA was extracted from bulk tissue without any cell sorting. More than 3 cm separated this lung sample from the edge of the tumor. The rearrangement uses TRBV20-1 and TRBJ2-2; 10 bases agree with TRBD1. Sequenced material: distant non-tumor lung tissue. The receptor was isolated from a young man with non-small cell lung cancer. DNA for the CDR3: TGCAATGCTCCTCGACAGGGGGCAGGGACCAGGGAGCTGTTTTTT. Its translation is CNAPRQGAGTRELFF.